Reported below is one T cell receptor (beta chain). The CDR3 contains 18 residues. The V gene lost 1 base and the J gene lost 1 base, with 16 bases spanning the gap. Per germline, CDR1 SEHNR and CDR2 FQNEAQ (reference sequence). These data are taken from a study of shared clonotypes between healthy human individuals. Study information: The plates for each donor numbered three CD4 naive, three CD4 memory, two CD8 naive and one CD8 memory.

Terminally differentiated effector memory CD45RA+ cells were excluded from the naive CD8 cells, which were CD45RO-negative and positively selected for CCR7. The repertoire was sequenced with immunoSEQ multiplex PCR; TCRdb's copy has only in-frame clones and lacks some. The sample lists approximately 650,000 clones, 95% occurring once. This rearrangement joins TRBV7-9 to TRBJ2-2; D not certain. The sequence was obtained from a woman in her thirties in good health. The sample consisted of naive CD8+ T cells sorted from blood. CDR3 sequence: CASSLDPLEGLNTGELFF. The CDR3 nucleotides read TGTGCCAGCAGCTTAGACCCTCTAGAAGGGCTGAACACCGGGGAGCTGTTTTTT.